Sequencing of this T cell receptor (beta chain) was carried out in a study of technical replicates of blood from a handful of donors. The germline V gene encodes CDR1 SGHRS and CDR2 YFSETQ. V was clipped by 2 bases and J by 5 bases, with 17 bases between them. The CDR3 sequence is 15 residues long. Generated by immunoSEQ multiplex PCR, the TCRdb table keeps only in-frame clones and is missing some. Of tens of thousands of clones in the sample, 95% to 98% were seen once. The TCR was taken from a human donor in good health. The V gene is TRBV5-1, the J gene TRBJ2-7; D may be TRBD1 (5 bases). Sequencing was done on a sample of T cells isolated from PBMCs. The CDR3 reads CASSFGRVVEDEQYF. CDR3 DNA sequence: TGCGCCAGCAGCTTTGGCAGGGTCGTGGAAGACGAGCAGTACTTC.